This entry describes one T cell receptor (beta chain). This clonotype was observed at least ten times. Its antigen remains undetermined. No base quality values were provided; no much bigger clone lies one nucleotide off. Only healthy Caucasian donors were included. Three pairs of female monozygotic twins, all aged roughly 18 to 29 years, were included in the twin cohort. RNA for TCR libraries was isolated from peripheral blood mononuclear cells. The record originates from a study of identical twins (TCRdb year 2016). Regarding the study in general: The study deep-sequenced TCR alpha and beta repertoires from monozygotic twins, unrelated adults of various ages and cord blood to test whether fetal clonotypes persist. To rule out contamination, the twin experiments were replicated at different times with different library preparation protocols. Beyond this particular receptor, the publication reports: In monozygotic twins, recombination models systematically underestimated out-of-frame TCR alpha sharing, but the models matched the sharing seen between unrelated individuals. Zero-insertion analyses could be partly confounded by invariant T cells such as MAIT and iNKT, although diverse VJ usage argued against such confounding for most clonotypes. Out-of-frame TCR alpha sequences shared between twins showed an excess of low generation-probability sequences compared with coincidental sharing between unrelated individuals. Abundant cord blood beta clonotypes carried fewer insertions; young adult naive repertoires showed a weaker similar trend, while memory repertoires showed none. Because the same donors could not be followed over many years, the conclusions relied on cross-sectional statistical analysis. The excess sharing between twins in beta out-of-frame sequences was weaker because fewer shared sequences reduced the signal-to-noise ratio.

Clipping removes 0 bases from V and 4 bases from J, with 8 as the unmatched junction base count. The CDR3 spans 16 residues, from the cysteine through the phenylalanine. Left in the record is the CDR3 DNA by itself, 48 bases read in frame from the first base. The germline V gene (reference sequence) sets CDR1 to LNHNV and CDR2 to YYDKDF. The library was prepared using 5' RACE. The sequencer listed for this sample is Illumina HiSeq 2000. Template switching introduced a universal primer binding site; the final cDNA contained a unique molecular identifier, enabling accurate counting of TCR cDNA molecules. First-strand cDNA for TCR alpha and beta chains was synthesized from specific primers in the conserved constant-segment region. To control for contamination, every cDNA library carried two barcodes: a SMART-Mk sample barcode plus Illumina barcodes. TruSeq adapter sequences and Illumina sample barcodes were added in two successive PCR steps. The Illumina HiSeq platform was used with custom primers to sequence TCR alpha and beta cDNA libraries. Turning to the authors' computational methods: Unique molecular identifiers were extracted from raw reads with MiGEC, and CDR3 positions were determined with MiXCR. Recombination models were inferred per individual with the repgenHMM and IGoR tools using an EM algorithm. Shared clonotypes were analyzed with the tcR package in R, and sharing was normalized by the product of cloneset sizes. To study raw recombination without the effects of thymic and clonal selection, out-of-frame nonproductive sequences were analyzed. Using fastp trimming at Q25 and MiXCR clonotype assembly, TCRdb reanalyzed the public sequencing data and kept in-frame beta chains. CDR3 protein sequences are deduplicated, and each keeps its most common genes and DNA. The V and J calls shown here were made by TCRdb, not taken from the authors' results. The sample has nearly 650,000 distinct CDR3 sequences on record, about 7.1% of them singletons. The ten largest clones add up to 1.5% to 2% of the sample.

These data also formed part of another study, on yellow fever vaccine responses in identical twins. As described in the second report: According to the authors, in identical twins the way T cells responded to vaccination appeared partly convergent and partly personalized. In identical twins, the study followed T cell clones that responded to the vaccine with precision.

The clonotype originates from a woman under 30 in good health. The chain uses TRBV15 and TRBJ1-2; 7 nucleotides in the junction match TRBD1. The sequenced sample was PBMCs. The CDR3 region has the sequence CATSRDRQGTPYGYTF. The sequenced DNA is TGTGCCACCAGCAGAGACCGACAGGGCACTCCCTATGGCTACACCTTC.